This T cell receptor beta chain was captured in a study of blood T cell repertoires in COVID-19. Study in general: From T cells, B-cell-depleted T cells, or PBMCs came the material, which was cDNA or gDNA.

The study drew participants aged about 18 to 90 years from 24 US areas. V gave up 4 bases and J gave up 3 bases, with 10 bases separating them. The CDR3 contains 13 residues. Germline CDR1 reads KGHSH; CDR2 reads LQKENI. Original methodology: How many nucleated cells were present was estimated from reference gene primer amplification. The data were produced by immunoSEQ multiplex PCR, yet TCRdb's version contains in-frame clones alone and is incomplete. The DNA was the basis for D and trimming; V, J and clone size are from that table. The table lists about 200,000 clones, about 82% of them singletons.

This TCR was sampled from a middle-aged man with acute COVID-19. Sequencing was carried out using PBMCs or T cells enriched from blood (not recorded which). The V and J genes are TRBV18 and TRBJ2-7; a possible D gene is TRBD2 (5 bases). CDR3 region: CASSRSAGYEQYF. The CDR3 bases are TGTGCCAGCTCACGCTCGGCGGGCTACGAGCAGTACTTC.